The entry below describes one TCR beta chain. Its antigen is currently not known. The sample holds no much larger clone one base away, and base qualities are not on file. TCRB CDR3 regions were amplified from approximately 2 ug genomic DNA, or all available DNA if less, using the immunoSEQ assay. For multiplex PCR, 60 forward primers for TCR V beta segments and 13 reverse primers for J beta segments were used. Synthetic control templates were spiked into each sample at limiting dilution to estimate reads per starting template. Sequencing produced 87 bp reads on the Illumina HiSeq System. The authors' analysis ran thus. PCR and sequencing errors were removed by merging closely related sequences with a nearest neighbor algorithm. TCR overlap was measured as the percentage of unique tumor TCR beta sequences also present in the same patient's peripheral blood. What TCRdb holds here is the immuneACCESS table cut down to in-frame rearrangements. Part of the clones is not present; checked against another copy, under half of the missing clones reflect an unresolved V gene, and the others are unexplained. The V and J calls and the clone size are those of that table, but D and trimming were determined from the DNA. Counted in this sample were fewer than 25,000 clones; about nine tenths of them appeared once. 2.5% to 3% of the sample comes from the top ten.

The sample comes from a study of glioma-infiltrating T cells after dendritic cell vaccination (dated by TCRdb to about 2016). As for the study more broadly: The cohort comprised approximately 15 glioblastoma patients from Phase I and II dendritic cell vaccination trials, 9 newly diagnosed and 6 with recurrent disease. Between about 2003 and 2013, patients were given autologous tumor lysate-pulsed dendritic cell vaccination. The vaccine was prepared from monocyte-derived dendritic cells that were cultured for under 8 days with IL-4 and GM-CSF and then pulsed overnight with autologous tumor lysate. Each patient got three intradermal injections of the dendritic cell vaccine, spaced at biweekly intervals, in the arm below the axilla. In glioblastoma patients vaccinated with dendritic cells, deep sequencing of TCR beta CDR3 regions served to measure tumor-infiltrating lymphocyte content and to compare repertoires between tumor and blood. Survival after dendritic cell vaccination was correlated with TCR sequencing metrics, including TIL content and tumor-blood repertoire overlap.

The time point label corresponds to: after dendritic cell vaccination, including at tumor progression/relapse. Patients were selected on the basis of adequate residual fresh-frozen tumor tissue and more than two years of available survival data. Although molecular status otherwise differed among the glioblastoma patients, no patient had an isocitrate dehydrogenase mutation. PBMC were collected before vaccination, two weeks after the third vaccination, and at tumor progression if tumor progression occurred. The Qiagen DNeasy Blood extraction Kit was used for extraction of genomic DNA. There are 15 amino acids in the CDR3, from cysteine to phenylalanine inclusive. Only the CDR3 region is kept as DNA, spanning 45 bases read in frame from base 1. The germline V gene specifies MNHNS as CDR1 and SASEGT as CDR2. V has 6 bases trimmed and J has 1 base trimmed; junction bases matching no gene number 7. Here is what the overall study found, with its caveats: The three-group TCR overlap response model was characterized as speculative, and prospective validation of the model was stated to be required. The cohort was small and heterogeneous, only a few patients had full blood and tumor sets, and even fewer had initial-recurrent tumor pairs. After dendritic cell vaccination, a higher estimated pretreatment TIL content predicted longer time to progression and longer overall survival. TCR clonality showed no direct relationship with survival, which suggests that a diverse polyclonal response may matter.

This specimen was blood, taken after dendritic cell vaccination. This TCR derives from a human donor with glioblastoma. The chain is assembled from TRBV6-1 and TRBJ1-1, and 8 junction bases match TRBD1. The DNA is TGTGCCAGCAGGCGCAGGGGGCTCCCGAACACTGAAGCTTTCTTT. It codes for CASRRRGLPNTEAFF.